Following are 24 T cell receptor beta chains from one sample sequenced in a study of blood T cell repertoires in COVID-19. Repertoires were generated with immunoSEQ multiplex PCR, while TCRdb's copy carries only in-frame clones and drops some. Of 86,000 or so clones listed, around four fifths were seen once; the top ten hold approximately 10%. Sequencing used peripheral blood. The receptor source for this set is a man between 65 and 85 years old with acute or convalescent COVID-19.

The J gene is TRBJ2-1, the V gene TRBV5-8; maybe TRBD1 (5 bases). Germline V gene sequence: CDR1 SGHTS, CDR2 YDEGEE. The V gene lost 5 bases and the J gene lost 3 bases, with 12 bases spanning the gap. The CDR3 loop spans 14 amino acids. In DNA form, the CDR3 reads TGTGCCAGCAGGGGGCAGATCTTCTACAATGAGCAGTTCTTC. Translation gives CASRGQIFYNEQFF.

The rearrangement links TRBV9 to TRBJ1-4; maybe TRBD1 (6 bases). Germline CDR1 is SGDLS and CDR2 is YYNGEE. V shed 0 bases and J shed 10 bases, with 25 bases lying between them. The CDR3 sequence is 18 residues long. In nucleotides, the CDR3 is TGTGCCAGCAGCGTAGAGACGGGGTACAGGGACCTAGGGGGAAAACTGTTTTTT. Its translation: CASSVETGYRDLGGKLFF. The variable domain in full, with the rest retrieved from reference TRBV9 and TRBJ1-4, is DSGVTQTPKHLITATGQRVTLRCSPRSGDLSVYWYQQSLDQGLQFLIQYYNGEERAKGNILERFSAQQFPDLHSELNLSSLELGDSALYFCASSVETGYRDLGGKLFFGSGTQLSVL.

This clone has more than one count but fewer than ten. The chain couples TRBV30 to TRBJ1-6; D uncertain. Germline V lookup: CDR1 GTSNPN, CDR2 SVGIG (reference sequence). Between the trimmed V and J ends, which lost 0 bases and 7 bases, there was a span of 7 bases. The CDR3 runs to 13 residues. CDR3 DNA sequence: TGTGCCTGGAGTGTAGACACCAATTCACCCCTCCACTTT. Protein sequence: CAWSVDTNSPLHF.

The chain uses TRBV7-6 and TRBJ2-1; TRBD2 matches 8 bases. Germline V gives CDR1 SGHVS, CDR2 FNYEAQ. The CDR3 loop spans 15 amino acids. Unmatched junction bases numbered 12, after V lost 5 bases and J lost 9 bases. The DNA for the CDR3 is TGTGCCAGCAGCCCCGGGGCGGGGGGCCCCCTTGAGCAGTTCTTC. It is translated as CASSPGAGGPLEQFF.

This sequence joins TRBV10-3 and TRBJ1-1; D is unclear. Germline V CDR1 and CDR2: ENHRY, SYGVKD. CDR3 length: 13 amino acids. V was pared by 3 bases and J by 0 bases, with 5 bases between. The CDR3: CAISDRLNTEAFF. The CDR3 coding sequence is TGTGCCATCAGTGACAGATTGAACACTGAAGCTTTCTTT.

V gene TRBV27 combines with J gene TRBJ2-1; TRBD2 matches at 8 bases. CDR1 and CDR2 (germline): MNHEY, SMNVEV (reference sequence). CDR3 length: 12 residues. V shed 7 bases and J 10 bases; nucleotides not matched to a gene: 6. The CDR3 region is CASTSGGQEQFF. The CDR3 nucleotides read TGTGCCAGCACGTCGGGGGGGCAGGAGCAGTTCTTC.

The V call is TRBV11-2, the J call TRBJ2-5; tentative D call: TRBD1 (6 bases). V gave up 5 bases and J gave up 3 bases, with 16 bases separating them. The CDR3 has 15 amino acids. Looked up from germline, CDR1 is SGHAT and CDR2 is FQNNGV. In DNA, the CDR3 is TGTGCCAGCAGCCCAACAGGGATATTAAAAGAGACCCAGTACTTC. Translation gives CASSPTGILKETQYF.

This chain joins TRBV2 and TRBJ2-1; D is ambiguous. V dropped 2 bases and J dropped 6 bases, with 5 bases sitting between them. Germline assignment: CDR1 SNHLY and CDR2 FYNNEI. The length of the CDR3 is 12 residues. The CDR3 loop is CASSETRNEQFF. Here the CDR3 DNA reads TGTGCCAGCAGTGAAACACGCAATGAGCAGTTCTTC.

This chain uses TRBV27 with TRBJ1-1; TRBD1 is a possible D gene (5 bases). The CDR3 is 14 amino acids. V lost 0 bases, J lost 6 bases, and 11 bases lay in between. CDR1 and CDR2 (germline): MNHEY, SMNVEV (reference sequence). CDR3 sequence (DNA): TGTGCCAGCAGTTTATCCGCGGGGCCGCCTGAAGCTTTCTTT. Amino acids: CASSLSAGPPEAFF.

This clone turned up a few times. V is TRBV5-1 and J is TRBJ2-7; 9 nucleotides match TRBD1. Trimming took 4 bases from V and 2 from J; bases not matched to a gene: 7. From germline, CDR1 is SGHRS and CDR2 YFSETQ. There are 15 residues in the CDR3. The CDR3 loop is CASSPAGTGTYEQYF. CDR3 sequence (DNA): TGCGCCAGCAGCCCCGCCGGGACAGGGACCTACGAGCAGTACTTC.

V usage is TRBV11-2 and J usage is TRBJ1-6; 7 positions agree with TRBD1. J gave up 11 bases and V 1 base, and 8 bases lay outside the gene matches. This CDR3 contains 15 residues. The V gene's germline CDR1 is SGHAT and CDR2 FQNNGV. Here the CDR3 reads CASSLGQGGLPPLHF. In DNA form, the CDR3 reads TGTGCCAGCAGCTTAGGACAGGGCGGCCTTCCACCCCTCCACTTT.

The rearrangement links TRBV5-8 to TRBJ2-5; 9 bases fit TRBD2. Germline CDR1 SGHTS, CDR2 YDEGEE. The length of the CDR3 is 16 residues. V shed 0 bases, J shed 5 bases, and the junction held 8 bases outside the gene matches. This chain's CDR3 is CASSLGAAGGLETQYF. The DNA of the CDR3 is TGTGCCAGCAGCTTGGGGGCAGCGGGGGGCCTGGAGACCCAGTACTTC. Full variable domain (rest looked up from reference TRBV5-8 and TRBJ2-5): EAGVTQSPTHLIKTRGQQATLRCSPISGHTSVYWYQQALGLGLQFLLWYDEGEERNRGNFPPRFSGRQFPNYSSELNVNALELEDSALYLCASSLGAAGGLETQYFGPGTRLLVL.

V gene TRBV5-8 combines with J gene TRBJ2-3, with D possibly TRBD2 on 6 matching bases. Trimming stripped 1 base from V and 4 bases from J, with 10 bases between. Germline CDR1 and CDR2: SGHTS and YDEGEE. CDR3 length: 14 residues. The CDR3 spells CASSLISGADTQYF. The CDR3 nucleotides read TGTGCCAGCAGCTTGATCTCGGGGGCAGATACGCAGTATTTT.

The chain recombines TRBV10-1 with TRBJ1-5; D ambiguous. CDR1 is WNHNN and CDR2 is SYGVQD in the germline V gene (reference sequence). This CDR3 is 15 amino acids long. V was pared by 6 bases and J by 0 bases, with 12 bases between. The CDR3 DNA reads as TGCGCCAGCAGCCCCAAGGAGGATAGCAATCAGCCCCAGCATTTT. Residues: CASSPKEDSNQPQHF.

This clone was seen a few times. The rearrangement uses TRBV15 and TRBJ2-2; the match to TRBD2 covers 11 bases. The CDR3 sequence is 17 residues long. The trim removed 5 bases at V and 0 bases at J, leaving 5 bases unmatched. Germline CDR1 LNHNV, CDR2 YYDKDF (reference sequence). CDR3 coding DNA: TGTGCCACCAGCTCCCGGGGACTAGCGGCGAACACCGGGGAGCTGTTTTTT. The encoded protein is CATSSRGLAANTGELFF. The whole variable domain, remainder taken from reference TRBV15 and TRBJ2-2, is DAMVIQNPRYQVTQFGKPVTLSCSQTLNHNVMYWYQQKSSQAPKLLFHYYDKDFNNEADTPDNFQSRRPNTSFCFLDIRSPGLGDTAMYLCATSSRGLAANTGELFFGEGSRLTVL.

The V call is TRBV4-2, the J call TRBJ2-3; D might be TRBD2 (5 bases). The CDR3 has 14 residues. V lost 1 base and J 5 bases, leaving 10 bases between the germline ends. The V gene's germline CDR1 is LGHNA and CDR2 YNFKEQ. CDR3 sequence reads: CASSQGRRGDTQYF. CDR3 DNA sequence: TGTGCCAGCAGCCAAGGCAGACGGGGAGATACGCAGTATTTT.

The chain employs TRBV4-1 and TRBJ2-3; possible D gene TRBD1, 6 bases. The V and J ends lost 2 bases and 4 bases respectively, with 13 bases between them. Germline loops: CDR1 MGHRA, CDR2 YSYEKL. CDR3 size: 15 residues. The CDR3 DNA reads as TGCGCCAGCAGCCAAACAGGGCGTCCGTCAGATACGCAGTATTTT. Translating it yields CASSQTGRPSDTQYF.

This CDR3 reads CASSQQGSDNQPQHF. In DNA form, the CDR3 reads TGTGCCAGCAGTCAACAGGGATCTGACAATCAGCCCCAGCATTTT. The chain recombines TRBV2 with TRBJ1-5; maybe TRBD1 (6 bases). V lost 5 bases, J lost 3 bases, and 14 bases lay in between. The CDR3 is 15 residues long. CDR1 and CDR2 from the germline V gene are SNHLY and FYNNEI. The full variable domain, its missing parts supplied by reference TRBV2 and TRBJ1-5, is EPEVTQTPSHQVTQMGQEVILRCVPISNHLYFYWYRQILGQKVEFLVSFYNNEISEKSEIFDDQFSVERPDGSNFTLKIRSTKLEDSAMYFCASSQQGSDNQPQHFGDGTRLSIL.

The V and J genes are TRBV19 and TRBJ1-2; D ambiguous. Between the trimmed V and J ends, which lost 7 bases and 3 bases, there was a span of 9 bases. The length of the CDR3 is 12 residues. CDR1 LNHDA and CDR2 SQIVND come from the germline V gene (reference sequence). CDR3 DNA: TGTGCCAGTACCCCTAACTACTATGGCTACACCTTC. Translating it yields CASTPNYYGYTF.

This clone was seen once. DNA for the CDR3: TGTGCCAGCTCAGGGGCGACAGGGAAAGAGACCCAGTACTTC. Protein sequence: CASSGATGKETQYF. The chain employs TRBV18 and TRBJ2-5; 7 bases fit TRBD1. Germline V CDR1 and CDR2: KGHSH, LQKENI. This CDR3 comprises 14 residues. V was clipped by 5 bases and J by 3 bases; unmatched bases: 6.

The CDR3, as DNA: TGCAGCGTTTATATCAGGGACAGGGCCTACGAGCAGTACTTC. Amino acid sequence: CSVYIRDRAYEQYF. The chain uses TRBV29-1 and TRBJ2-7, with 9 bases aligning to TRBD1. Germline V gene data show CDR1 as SQVTM and CDR2 as ANQGSEA. The V gene end was trimmed by 5 bases and the J gene end by 2 bases; junction bases not matched to a gene: 7. The CDR3 runs to 14 residues.

This rearrangement joins TRBV2 to TRBJ1-1; D possibly corresponds to TRBD1 (6 bases). The CDR3 length is 14 residues. The V and J ends lost 6 bases and 6 bases respectively, with 17 bases between them. The germline CDR1 and CDR2 sequences are SNHLY and FYNNEI. In DNA form, the CDR3 reads TGTGCCAGCAGGACACAGGGAGCCTACCCTGAAGCTTTCTTT. This translates into CASRTQGAYPEAFF.

This chain uses TRBV5-1 with TRBJ1-2, with 11 bases that match TRBD1. CDR1 is SGHRS and CDR2 is YFSETQ in the germline V gene. The trim removed 0 bases at V and 6 bases at J, leaving 10 bases unmatched. The CDR3 spans 17 residues. CDR3 in amino acids: CASSLGVPGQGVNGYTF. CDR3 nucleotides: TGCGCCAGCAGCTTGGGGGTCCCGGGACAGGGGGTAAATGGCTACACCTTC.

The chain couples TRBV14 to TRBJ2-7, with D perhaps TRBD2 (7 bases). Trimming pared 3 bases from V and 3 bases from J, leaving 12 bases between. The germline CDR1 and CDR2 sequences are SGHDN and FVKESK. The CDR3 is 14 amino acids. The CDR3 DNA sequence: TGTGCCAGCAGCCAGTCAGGGGAGGGCTACGAGCAGTACTTC. As protein: CASSQSGEGYEQYF.